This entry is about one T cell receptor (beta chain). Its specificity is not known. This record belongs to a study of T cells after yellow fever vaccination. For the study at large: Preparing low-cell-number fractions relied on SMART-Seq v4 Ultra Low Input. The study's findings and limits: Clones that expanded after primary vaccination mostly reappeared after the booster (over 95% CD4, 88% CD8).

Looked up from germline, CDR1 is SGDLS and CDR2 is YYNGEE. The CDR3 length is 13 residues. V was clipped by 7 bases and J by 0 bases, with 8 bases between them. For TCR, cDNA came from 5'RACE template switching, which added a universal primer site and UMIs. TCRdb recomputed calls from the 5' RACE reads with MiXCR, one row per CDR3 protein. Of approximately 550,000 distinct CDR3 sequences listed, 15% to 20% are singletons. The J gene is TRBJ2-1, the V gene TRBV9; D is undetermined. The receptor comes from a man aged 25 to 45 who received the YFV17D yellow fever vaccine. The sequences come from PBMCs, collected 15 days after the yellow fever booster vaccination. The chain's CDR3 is CASSVGSYNEQFF. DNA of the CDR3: TGTGCCAGCTCAGTCGGCTCCTACAATGAGCAGTTCTTC.